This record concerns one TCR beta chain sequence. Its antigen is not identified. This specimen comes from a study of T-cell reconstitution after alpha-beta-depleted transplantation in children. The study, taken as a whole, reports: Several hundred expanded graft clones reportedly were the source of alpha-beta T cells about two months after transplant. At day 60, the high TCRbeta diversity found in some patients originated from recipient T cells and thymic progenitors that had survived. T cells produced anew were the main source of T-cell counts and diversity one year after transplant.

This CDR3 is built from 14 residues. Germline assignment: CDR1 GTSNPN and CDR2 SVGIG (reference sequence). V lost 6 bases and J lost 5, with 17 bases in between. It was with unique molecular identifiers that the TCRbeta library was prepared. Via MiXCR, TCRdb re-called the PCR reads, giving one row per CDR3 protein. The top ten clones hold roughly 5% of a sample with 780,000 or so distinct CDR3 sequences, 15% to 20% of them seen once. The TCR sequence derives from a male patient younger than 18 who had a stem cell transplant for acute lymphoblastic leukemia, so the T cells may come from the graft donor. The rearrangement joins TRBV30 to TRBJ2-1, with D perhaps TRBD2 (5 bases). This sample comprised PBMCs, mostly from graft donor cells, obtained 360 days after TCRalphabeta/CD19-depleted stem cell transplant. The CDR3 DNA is TGTGCCTGTAATCAACCGGGAACCCACAATGAGCAGTTCTTC. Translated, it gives CACNQPGTHNEQFF.